This T cell receptor (beta chain) stems from a study of low-dose radiotherapy and immunotherapy resistance in tumors. With TRAV- and TRBV-specific primers, first-strand cDNA was made, covering the alpha and beta chains. TCRs were amplified for 20 to 25 PCR cycles with a constant-region primer and V-primer adapter. One entry per CDR3 protein results from TCRdb running MiXCR on the reads. Counted here are about 60,000 distinct CDR3 sequences, around 25% occurring once; the ten biggest clones make up 5.7%. Specified time point: before trial treatment. CDR1 is SGHKS, CDR2 YYEKEE, per germline (reference sequence). The CDR3 is 15 residues long. After removal of 2 bases from V and 4 bases from J, the junction contained 6 bases not matched to a gene.

The TCR comes from a male donor with prostate cancer. V is TRBV5-5 and J is TRBJ2-7; 10 bases align to TRBD2. Sequencing used PBMCs, obtained before treatment. The CDR3 sequence: CASSFASGSAYEQYF. The DNA for the CDR3 is TGTGCCAGCAGCTTTGCTAGCGGGAGTGCTTACGAGCAGTACTTC.